This TCR beta chain was captured by sequencing in a study of blood T cell repertoires in COVID-19. Study-level information: The United States, Italy and Spain provided the acute and convalescent COVID-19 samples.

In terms of age and location, participants ranged from roughly 18 to 100 years and lived in roughly 22 US areas. Some clones are missing from TCRdb's copy, which holds only in-frame ones; the method was immunoSEQ multiplex PCR. The sample has around 310,000 clones, around nine tenths seen once. V lost 2 bases and J 0 bases, leaving 5 bases between the germline ends. The CDR3 totals 13 residues. Germline loops: CDR1 KGHSH, CDR2 LQKENI. V is TRBV18 and J is TRBJ2-7, with D maybe TRBD1 (5 bases). This TCR was recovered from a man in his thirties or forties who had recovered from COVID-19. Sequences were obtained from PBMCs or T cells enriched from blood (not recorded which). CDR3 bases: TGTGCCAGCTCACCAGGACACTCCTACGAGCAGTACTTC. It yields the protein CASSPGHSYEQYF.